Shown below are 10 T cell receptor beta chains from a single sample sequenced in a study of brain T cells in children with intractable seizures. Time point here: blood from clinic visit 5 months post-surgery; TSC patient then seizure free. The data were produced by immunoSEQ multiplex PCR, yet TCRdb's version contains in-frame clones alone and is incomplete. This table has hundreds of thousands of clones, more than 85% appearing once. This specimen was peripheral blood, taken less than 6 months after surgery. The receptors derive from a boy in the first two years of life with tuberous sclerosis and intractable seizures.

The J gene is TRBJ2-1, the V gene TRBV11-2, with D possibly being TRBD2 (6 bases). Per the germline V gene, CDR1 is SGHAT and CDR2 is FQNNGV. There are 15 residues in the CDR3. Trimming removed 5 bases from V and 0 bases from J, with 11 bases in between. The CDR3 loop reads CASSPEGSSYNEQFF. DNA of the CDR3: TGTGCCAGCAGCCCGGAGGGTAGCTCCTACAATGAGCAGTTCTTC.

The V and J genes are TRBV7-9 and TRBJ2-7, with no clear D. The germline V gene has CDR1 SEHNR and CDR2 FQNEAQ (reference sequence). The CDR3 consists of 13 residues. The V end was cut by 0 bases, the J end by 4 bases, with 7 bases between. The CDR3 DNA reads as TGTGCCAGCAGCTTAGCGGCTGAGTACGAGCAGTACTTC. It yields the protein CASSLAAEYEQYF. Full variable domain (remainder filled in from reference TRBV7-9 and TRBJ2-7): DTGVSQNPRHKITKRGQNVTFRCDPISEHNRLYWYRQTLGQGPEFLTYFQNEAQLEKSRLLSDRFSAERPKGSFSTLEIQRTEQGDSAMYLCASSLAAEYEQYFGPGTRLTVT.

The rearrangement uses TRBV28 and TRBJ2-3, with a possible D match to TRBD2 (6 bases). From germline, CDR1 is MDHEN and CDR2 SYDVKM. V was shortened by 6 bases and J by 0 bases, with 16 bases between the two germline ends. This CDR3 is built from 16 residues. CDR3 in DNA: TGTGCCAGCAGGCCTGGGACTCCTATTAGCACAGATACGCAGTATTTT. Its translation: CASRPGTPISTDTQYF.

The gene calls are TRBV30 and TRBJ2-3, with TRBD1 matching over 9 bases. The CDR3 consists of 17 residues. Germline V lookup: CDR1 GTSNPN, CDR2 SVGIG (reference sequence). V lost 3 bases and J lost 4; bases outside the gene matches: 14. CDR3 loop: CAWSITIRQGVADTQYF. The CDR3, as DNA: TGTGCCTGGAGCATCACTATAAGACAGGGGGTAGCAGATACGCAGTATTTT.

The rearrangement joins TRBV5-1 to TRBJ2-2; 8 nucleotides agree with TRBD1. Germline assignment: CDR1 SGHRS and CDR2 YFSETQ. This CDR3 spans 18 amino acids. The junction had 7 bases not matched to a gene; V was cut back by 0 bases and J by 0 bases. CDR3 loop: CASSLAWTGLSNTGELFF. CDR3 bases: TGCGCCAGCAGCTTGGCATGGACAGGGTTGTCGAACACCGGGGAGCTGTTTTTT.

The genes are TRBV11-2 and TRBJ1-3, with D maybe TRBD1 (5 bases). Germline V gene data show CDR1 as SGHAT and CDR2 as FQNNGV. Trimming removed 3 bases at V and 0 bases at J, with 15 bases between. The CDR3 length is 17 residues. The CDR3 is CASSFQSYRNSGNTIYF. CDR3 DNA: TGTGCCAGCAGCTTCCAATCATACAGGAACTCTGGAAACACCATATATTTT.

V gene TRBV11-2 combines with J gene TRBJ2-7; 9 bases align to TRBD1. The CDR3 is made up of 14 amino acids. Germline CDR1 SGHAT, CDR2 FQNNGV. V shed 1 base and J 2 bases; nucleotides not matched to a gene: 0. CDR3 DNA sequence: TGTGCCAGCAGCTTAGGGACAGGGGCCTACGAGCAGTACTTC. As protein: CASSLGTGAYEQYF.

This chain links TRBV4-2 with TRBJ1-1; D remains unclear. Germline-derived CDR1 and CDR2 are LGHNA and YNFKEQ. The CDR3 sequence is 12 residues long. Trimming took 1 base from V and 5 from J, leaving 5 bases between them. The CDR3 nucleotides are TGTGCCAGCAGCCAAGGGAGAACTGAAGCTTTCTTT. It translates to CASSQGRTEAFF.

The J gene is TRBJ2-1, the V gene TRBV18, with a tentative D call TRBD2 (5 bases). V was pared by 8 bases and J by 0 bases, with 14 bases between. The CDR3 has 15 residues. Germline V gene sequence: CDR1 KGHSH, CDR2 LQKENI. CDR3: CASAIARLSYNEQFF. The CDR3 DNA reads as TGTGCCAGCGCGATAGCGAGACTCTCCTACAATGAGCAGTTCTTC.

The chain uses TRBV7-9 and TRBJ1-1; D ambiguous. CDR3 length: 13 residues. The V end was cut by 2 bases, the J end by 6 bases, with 10 bases between. The germline V gene encodes CDR1 SEHNR and CDR2 FQNEAQ (reference sequence). CDR3 loop: CASSLSGRAEAFF. CDR3 nucleotides: TGTGCCAGCAGCTTATCGGGTAGGGCTGAAGCTTTCTTT.